The 2 T cell receptor beta chains below all came from one sample that was sequenced in a study of metastatic and nonmetastatic thyroid tumors. Patients underwent thyroid surgery, and none had received any treatment before it. TCRdb redid the clone calls on the PCR reads using MiXCR. In the table there are fewer than 100,000 clones, about 15% of which are singletons. Sequenced input: blood. All receptors derive from a female donor with papillary thyroid cancer or a benign thyroid nodule (not recorded which). Some clones in this sample may be carry-over from other donors' samples.

In its sample, this clone was seen many times. The chain carries TRBV28 and TRBJ1-5, with D hard to call. CDR1 and CDR2 from the germline V gene are MDHEN and SYDVKM. The length of the CDR3 is 13 residues. CDR3 amino acids: CASTENSNQPQHF. The CDR3 DNA sequence: TGTGCTTCTACAGAGAATAGCAATCAGCCCCAGCATTTT.

Concerning this clone: This may come from a read error, since a much larger clone is one base off. This rearrangement joins TRBV6-1 to TRBJ2-3; 7 positions match TRBD1. Trimming at V came to 5 bases and at J to 6 bases, leaving 11 bases not matched to a gene. This CDR3 contains 15 residues. Germline lookup yields CDR1 MNHNS and CDR2 SASEGT. The CDR3 loop reads CASSTRDSVSDTQYF. Written as DNA, the CDR3 is TGTGCCAGCAGTACCCGGGACAGTGTTTCCGATACGCAGTATTTT.